This paragraph covers one T cell receptor beta chain sequence. What it binds is unknown. These data are taken from a study of shared clonotypes between healthy human individuals. At the level of the study: For every donor, three CD4 naive, three CD4 memory, two CD8 naive and one CD8 memory plates were used.

In the source study's methods: Junction-only immunoSEQ sequences carried no quality scores, so filtering differed. Libraries were prepared by immunoSEQ multiplex PCR; TCRdb keeps only in-frame clonotypes and omits some of them. V and J calls and clone size come straight from that table; D and trimming were deduced from the DNA. The sample shows some 690,000 clones, around 91% of them seen only once. CD8 memory was a combination of CD45RO+ cells and CCR7-negative CD45RA+ TemRA cells. CDR3 length equals 18 residues. The germline V gene has CDR1 LGHNA and CDR2 YNFKEQ. V was pared by 0 bases and J by 1 base, with 11 bases of the junction left unmatched. Study-level findings and limits: The sharing of 5% to 6.5% of naive CD4 clonotypes was seen across a handful of donors.

The source material was memory CD8+ T cells from PBMCs. The subset denotes: CD45RO+ cells pooled with CCR7-negative TemRA cells. This TCR was sampled from a man between 18 and 35 years old in good health. Some clones in this sample may be carry-over from other donors' samples. J is TRBJ1-2 and V is TRBV4-2; TRBD1 matches 7 bases. The CDR3 DNA sequence: TGTGCCAGCAGCCAAGAGAAATGGCGGGACAGCATTAACTATGGCTACACCTTC. As protein: CASSQEKWRDSINYGYTF.